Below are 10 T cell receptor beta chains sequenced from a single sample in a study of CD4 T cells in relation to SARS-CoV-2 and coronaviruses. These receptors are not linked to any known antigen. Here immunoSEQ multiplex PCR was the method, and the copy in TCRdb shows in-frame clones only, minus some. The sample shows 15,000 to 20,000 clones, over 65% of them seen only once. The unexposed donors gave CD4+ T cells in 2011-2018, prior to COVID-19. After ten to eleven days of culture, CD4+ T cells were isolated. The sequencing sample was made of CD4+ T cells from PBMCs, cultured in vitro. The source is a human donor in good health.

V gene TRBV19 combines with J gene TRBJ2-5, with 9 bases identical to TRBD2. CDR3 length equals 16 residues. Germline trimming cut 6 bases from V and 4 bases from J; bases unmatched to any gene: 12. The germline V gene has CDR1 LNHDA and CDR2 SQIVND (reference sequence). The CDR3 DNA sequence: TGTGCCAGTAGCCCCGACTTGGCGGGAGGGGGAGAGACCCAGTACTTC. Protein product: CASSPDLAGGGETQYF.

The J gene is TRBJ1-2, the V gene TRBV13; D unresolved. The CDR3 loop spans 16 amino acids. V was pared by 5 bases and J by 1 base, with 17 bases between. The germline gives CDR1 PRHDT, CDR2 FYEKMQ (reference sequence). The CDR3 sequence: CASSPRVGILNYGYTF. For the CDR3, the DNA is TGTGCCAGCAGCCCACGGGTAGGGATCCTTAACTATGGCTACACCTTC.

The sample holds a few counts of this clone. The gene calls are TRBV5-1 and TRBJ1-4; no clear D gene. Germline V gene data show CDR1 as SGHRS and CDR2 as YFSETQ. The CDR3 contains 14 residues. V lost 1 base, J lost 7 bases, and 11 bases lay in between. The CDR3 protein is CASSLKGSSEKLFF. The CDR3 DNA follows: TGCGCCAGCAGCTTGAAGGGATCCTCTGAAAAACTGTTTTTT. Full variable domain (outside the CDR3, taken from reference TRBV5-1 and TRBJ1-4): KAGVTQTPRYLIKTRGQQVTLSCSPISGHRSVSWYQQTPGQGLQFLFEYFSETQRNKGNFPGRFSGRQFSNSRSEMNVSTLELGDSALYLCASSLKGSSEKLFFGSGTQLSVL.

This chain uses TRBV13 with TRBJ2-7; TRBD2 agrees at 15 bases. Germline V gene lookup returns CDR1 PRHDT and CDR2 FYEKMQ (reference sequence). Trimming at V came to 5 bases and at J to 7 bases, leaving 6 bases not matched to a gene. The CDR3 length is 15 residues. In DNA form, the CDR3 reads TGTGCCAGCAGCCGGCCGGGACTAGCGGGAGGTGAGCAGTACTTC. Amino acid sequence: CASSRPGLAGGEQYF.

CDR3 protein: CAWRRTSGLSYTGELFF. CDR3 DNA: TGTGCCTGGAGGAGGACTAGCGGGTTGTCTTACACCGGGGAGCTGTTTTTT. The rearrangement uses TRBV30 and TRBJ2-2; 11 nucleotides align to TRBD2. Germline CDR1 is GTSNPN and CDR2 is SVGIG (reference sequence). This CDR3 has 17 residues. V trimming: 3 bases; J trimming: 3 bases; junction bases outside the gene matches: 9.

The chain employs TRBV7-9 and TRBJ2-1; 9 nucleotides agree with TRBD2. CDR3 length equals 15 residues. V shed 5 bases, J shed 8 bases, and the junction held 10 bases outside the gene matches. CDR1 and CDR2 (germline): SEHNR, FQNEAQ (reference sequence). The CDR3 is CASSQGQREVDEQFF. The CDR3, as DNA: TGTGCCAGCAGCCAAGGGCAGCGGGAGGTCGATGAGCAGTTCTTC.

The chain is built from TRBV2 and TRBJ1-4; D is unclear. Looked up from germline, CDR1 is SNHLY and CDR2 is FYNNEI. V shed 7 bases and J shed 0 bases, with 9 bases lying between them. The CDR3 totals 14 residues. CDR3 bases: TGTGCCAGCACTGTAGAAGCAACTAATGAAAAACTGTTTTTT. Its translation is CASTVEATNEKLFF.

The chain is built from TRBV10-3 and TRBJ1-1, with 8 nucleotides matching TRBD1. Germline V gene data show CDR1 as ENHRY and CDR2 as SYGVKD. With 6 bases clipped from V and 3 bases from J, the junction kept 0 bases outside the gene matches. This CDR3 has 12 amino acids. CDR3 DNA: TGTGCCATCAGGGACAGGGACACTGAAGCTTTCTTT. Its translation is CAIRDRDTEAFF.

The rearrangement uses TRBV7-9 and TRBJ2-3; perhaps TRBD2 as D (6 bases). The CDR3 sequence is 14 residues long. Germline lookup yields CDR1 SEHNR and CDR2 FQNEAQ (reference sequence). V was clipped by 5 bases and J by 3 bases, with 12 bases between them. The CDR3 sequence is CASSIARETDTQYF. CDR3 DNA sequence: TGTGCCAGCAGCATTGCACGGGAGACAGATACGCAGTATTTT. The complete variable domain, with remaining parts taken from reference TRBV7-9 and TRBJ2-3, reads DTGVSQNPRHKITKRGQNVTFRCDPISEHNRLYWYRQTLGQGPEFLTYFQNEAQLEKSRLLSDRFSAERPKGSFSTLEIQRTEQGDSAMYLCASSIARETDTQYFGPGTRLTVL.

The chain has TRBV2 and TRBJ2-1; 9 positions match TRBD2. Germline CDR1 and CDR2: SNHLY and FYNNEI. This CDR3 is built from 16 residues. After removal of 2 bases from V and 15 bases from J, the junction contained 17 bases not matched to a gene. The CDR3 sequence is CASSELSHGLAGWGFF. Written as DNA, the CDR3 is TGTGCCAGCAGTGAACTAAGTCATGGGCTAGCGGGGTGGGGGTTCTTC.